The 21 T cell receptor beta chains given below trace back to one sample, sequenced in a study of cytomegalovirus exposure and HLA in healthy donors. Vbeta (60) and Jbeta (13) primers were used in the PCR. Clones were sequenced by immunoSEQ multiplex PCR, and TCRdb holds only the in-frame ones, with some missing. The table records 100,000 to 150,000 clones, about 85% of them present only once. The sequenced sample was PBMCs. All receptors come from a man between 50 and 59 years old in good health and CMV-seronegative.

The chain couples TRBV28 to TRBJ2-7, with D possibly being TRBD2 (6 bases). CDR3 length: 11 residues. The V end was cut by 8 bases, the J end by 6 bases, with 11 bases between. The germline CDR1 and CDR2 sequences are MDHEN and SYDVKM. The CDR3 DNA is TGTGCCAGCTGTACTAGCCTCGAGCAGTACTTC. Encoded protein: CASCTSLEQYF. Full variable domain (missing parts from reference TRBV28 and TRBJ2-7): DVKVTQSSRYLVKRTGEKVFLECVQDMDHENMFWYRQDPGLGLRLIYFSYDVKMKEKGDIPEGYSVSREKKERFSLILESASTNQTSMYLCASCTSLEQYFGPGTRLTVT.

The gene calls are TRBV5-4 and TRBJ1-2, with 10 positions matching TRBD1. Per germline, CDR1 SGHNT and CDR2 YYREEE (reference sequence). With 2 bases clipped from V and 0 bases from J, the junction kept 10 bases outside the gene matches. The CDR3 covers 18 residues. In DNA form, the CDR3 reads TGTGCCAGCAGCTTCGGGGACAGGGGAACCCCCTCTAACTATGGCTACACCTTC. The encoded protein is CASSFGDRGTPSNYGYTF.

This chain uses TRBV4-2 with TRBJ2-1, with D tentatively TRBD2 (5 bases). This CDR3 has 18 amino acids. V was shortened by 2 bases and J by 2 bases, with 19 bases between the two germline ends. In germline, CDR1 is LGHNA, CDR2 YNFKEQ. CDR3 coding DNA: TGTGCCAGCAGCCAAACCCCCCGGTCGGGGAGCCCCTACAATGAGCAGTTCTTC. This codes for CASSQTPRSGSPYNEQFF.

The chain carries TRBV7-2 and TRBJ2-1; 8 bases align to TRBD2. The V segment lost 6 bases and the J segment 2 bases; nucleotides outside the gene matches: 6. This CDR3 contains 15 residues. The germline CDR1 and CDR2 sequences are SGHTA and FQGNSA. The CDR3 coding sequence is TGTGCCAGCAGGTCCGGGGGGGCCGCCTACAATGAGCAGTTCTTC. Protein sequence: CASRSGGAAYNEQFF.

J is TRBJ2-4 and V is TRBV25-1, with D possibly matching TRBD1 (5 bases). CDR1 and CDR2 from the germline V gene are MGHDK and SYGVNS. The V and J ends lost 2 bases and 5 bases respectively, with 13 bases between them. The CDR3 has 15 residues. CDR3 nucleotides: TGTGCCAGCAGTGAACCAGGGTCCATTCAAAACATTCAGTACTTC. Protein: CASSEPGSIQNIQYF.

The J gene is TRBJ1-1, the V gene TRBV6-1, with 8 bases matching TRBD1. After removal of 4 bases from V and 5 bases from J, the junction contained 6 bases not matched to a gene. Germline-derived CDR1 and CDR2 are MNHNS and SASEGT. This CDR3 contains 14 residues. CDR3 sequence reads: CASSAKTGDTEAFF. The CDR3 nucleotides are TGTGCCAGCAGTGCCAAGACAGGGGATACTGAAGCTTTCTTT.

CDR3 DNA: TGTGCCACCGGGATCTCAAGCACAGATACGCAGTATTTT. This gives the protein CATGISSTDTQYF. The rearrangement links TRBV19 to TRBJ2-3; perhaps TRBD2 as D (5 bases). Trimming removed 10 bases from V and 0 bases from J, with 11 bases in between. The length of the CDR3 is 13 residues. Looked up from germline, CDR1 is LNHDA and CDR2 is SQIVND (reference sequence). Together with reference TRBV19 and TRBJ2-3, the CDR3 gives the full variable domain: DGGITQSPKYLFRKEGQNVTLSCEQNLNHDAMYWYRQDPGQGLRLIYYSQIVNDFQKGDIAEGYSVSREKKESFPLTVTSAQKNPTAFYLCATGISSTDTQYFGPGTRLTVL.

The chain combines TRBV5-8 with TRBJ2-2, with D possibly matching TRBD2 (6 bases). There are 17 residues in the CDR3. V dropped 1 base and J dropped 1 base, with 14 bases sitting between them. Germline CDR1 and CDR2: SGHTS and YDEGEE. CDR3 nucleotides: TGTGCCAGCAGCTTGAGTTGGGGGGTCCTGAACACCGGGGAGCTGTTTTTT. Residues: CASSLSWGVLNTGELFF.

This clone was seen a few times. The J gene is TRBJ1-3, the V gene TRBV19; D unresolved. Germline lookup yields CDR1 LNHDA and CDR2 SQIVND (reference sequence). V lost 5 bases and J 4 bases, leaving 6 bases between the germline ends. The CDR3 length is 12 residues. As DNA, the CDR3 is TGTGCCAGTAGTCCCACAGGAAACACCATATATTTT. Translated, it gives CASSPTGNTIYF.

The chain has TRBV7-2 and TRBJ2-2; unclear D gene. The V and J ends lost 2 bases and 6 bases respectively, with 10 bases between them. Germline CDR1 reads SGHTA; CDR2 reads FQGNSA. CDR3 length: 14 residues. CDR3 protein: CASSLTILSGELFF. CDR3 coding DNA: TGTGCCAGCAGCTTAACAATTTTGTCCGGGGAGCTGTTTTTT.

DNA for the CDR3: TGTGCCAGCAGCGTTAGCGGGGGGAGCACAGATACGCAGTATTTT. It yields the protein CASSVSGGSTDTQYF. The chain links TRBV5-8 to TRBJ2-3; TRBD2 aligns across 10 bases. The CDR3 runs to 15 residues. The junction had 2 bases not matched to a gene; V was cut back by 4 bases and J by 0 bases. Germline values: CDR1 SGHTS, CDR2 YDEGEE.

This sequence joins TRBV7-8 and TRBJ2-7, with 8 positions matching TRBD1. Germline lookup yields CDR1 SGHVS and CDR2 FQNEAQ. V shed 0 bases and J 5 bases; nucleotides not matched to a gene: 6. The CDR3 runs 15 residues. The CDR3 sequence is CASSLAGRGLNEQYF. The DNA of the CDR3 is TGTGCCAGCAGCTTAGCCGGCAGGGGGCTTAACGAGCAGTACTTC.

The gene calls are TRBV5-4 and TRBJ1-5; TRBD1 aligns across 7 bases. Germline CDR1 is SGHNT and CDR2 is YYREEE (reference sequence). The CDR3 loop spans 14 amino acids. Trimming removed 3 bases from V and 2 bases from J; junction bases left unmatched: 2. In DNA, the CDR3 is TGTGCCAGCAGCTCCGGGACAGGCAATCAGCCCCAGCATTTT. Amino acids: CASSSGTGNQPQHF.

The CDR3 DNA sequence: TGCAGCGTTGTTTCTAAGCTGAACACTGAAGCTTTCTTT. Translating gives CSVVSKLNTEAFF. The rearrangement joins TRBV29-1 to TRBJ1-1; D is uncertain. V was pared by 4 bases and J by 0 bases, with 9 bases between. CDR3 length: 13 residues. CDR1 and CDR2 (germline): SQVTM, ANQGSEA.

J is TRBJ2-1 and V is TRBV27; 8 bases align to TRBD2. Germline values: CDR1 MNHEY, CDR2 SMNVEV (reference sequence). The junction had 6 bases not matched to a gene; V was cut back by 5 bases and J by 6 bases. This CDR3 has 14 amino acids. CDR3 region: CASSAILAANEQFF. CDR3 coding DNA: TGTGCCAGCAGTGCCATACTAGCGGCCAATGAGCAGTTCTTC.

In the case of this clone: This CDR3 is also generated by other DNA sequences in the sample. The chain uses TRBV6-1 and TRBJ1-5; TRBD1 agrees at 10 bases. CDR1 and CDR2 from the germline V gene are MNHNS and SASEGT. Trimming cost V 3 bases and J 7 bases; bases outside gene matches: 3. The CDR3 extends over 14 amino acids. The CDR3 sequence is CASSEGQGSQPQHF. As DNA, the CDR3 is TGTGCCAGCAGTGAGGGACAGGGGAGCCAGCCCCAGCATTTT.

This sequence joins TRBV7-2 and TRBJ1-5; D possibly corresponds to TRBD1 (5 bases). The CDR3 consists of 14 residues. The V end was cut by 5 bases, the J end by 3 bases, with 11 bases between. The germline V gene encodes CDR1 SGHTA and CDR2 FQGNSA. The CDR3 reads CASSNPGFNQPQHF. The CDR3 DNA reads TGTGCCAGCAGCAACCCAGGGTTCAATCAGCCCCAGCATTTT.

The chain carries TRBV5-6 and TRBJ2-1, with D possibly matching TRBD1 (6 bases). The V end was cut by 10 bases, the J end by 0 bases, with 14 bases between. The CDR3 runs to 14 residues. Germline V lookup: CDR1 SGHDT, CDR2 YYEEEE. This chain's CDR3 is CASARQDSYNEQFF. The CDR3, as DNA: TGTGCCTCCGCGCGACAGGACTCCTACAATGAGCAGTTCTTC.

This clone was recorded only once. This sequence joins TRBV19 and TRBJ1-2, with no clear D. The germline V gene has CDR1 LNHDA and CDR2 SQIVND (reference sequence). Trimming left V 2 bases short and J 1 base short, with 8 bases between. The CDR3 covers 14 residues. CDR3 coding DNA: TGTGCCAGTAGTATACAAACAGTTAACTATGGCTACACCTTC. This translates into CASSIQTVNYGYTF.

The V gene is TRBV18, the J gene TRBJ2-6, with D unclear. Germline V gives CDR1 KGHSH, CDR2 LQKENI. With 8 bases removed from V and 0 bases from J, the gap between germline ends came to 8 bases. The CDR3 spans 14 residues. The CDR3: CASPLLSGANVLTF. As DNA, the CDR3 is TGTGCCAGCCCCCTACTCTCTGGGGCCAACGTCCTGACTTTC.

The chain recombines TRBV6-5 with TRBJ2-7; D is possibly TRBD1 (5 bases). V was pared by 4 bases and J by 3 bases, with 10 bases between. The germline V gene encodes CDR1 MNHEY and CDR2 SVGAGI. The CDR3 is 13 residues long. The CDR3, as DNA: TGTGCCAGCAGTTCCTTCGGACACTACGAGCAGTACTTC. This translates into CASSSFGHYEQYF.